Below are 31 T cell receptor beta chains sequenced from a single sample in a study of control samples from healthy donors and cancer patients (TCRdb year 2020). Libraries were made using the immunoSEQ multiplex PCR assay. As stored in TCRdb, this immuneACCESS dataset retains in-frame rearrangements with V and J assigned. A fraction of the clones does not appear; measured against another copy, unresolved V genes explain less than half of the discrepancy, and the remainder lacks a known reason. This sample gives approximately 100,000 clones in total; just under 95% of them show up just once. 3% of the sample lies in the top ten. The sequencing input was blood. These receptors originate from a human donor in good health. The donor label of this sample is uncertain.

The chain has TRBV5-8 and TRBJ1-5; the D gene is possibly TRBD1 (5 bases). Per germline, CDR1 SGHTS and CDR2 YDEGEE. V was pared by 0 bases and J by 5 bases, with 9 bases between. This CDR3 comprises 14 residues. The chain's CDR3 is CASSLDGTDQPQHF. The CDR3 nucleotides are TGTGCCAGCAGCTTGGATGGGACTGATCAGCCCCAGCATTTT.

The chain links TRBV7-9 to TRBJ1-2; no definite D call. Germline CDR1 and CDR2: SEHNR and FQNEAQ (reference sequence). The CDR3 sequence is 13 residues long. V gave up 3 bases and J gave up 7 bases, with 12 bases separating them. The CDR3 DNA reads as TGTGCCAGCAGCTTTAGGGATTTCTCTGGCTACACCTTC. Translating gives CASSFRDFSGYTF. Full variable domain (missing parts from reference TRBV7-9 and TRBJ1-2): DTGVSQNPRHKITKRGQNVTFRCDPISEHNRLYWYRQTLGQGPEFLTYFQNEAQLEKSRLLSDRFSAERPKGSFSTLEIQRTEQGDSAMYLCASSFRDFSGYTFGSGTRLTVV.

V is TRBV28 and J is TRBJ2-2; possibly TRBD2 for D (6 bases). With 6 bases removed from V and 6 bases from J, the gap between germline ends came to 17 bases. The CDR3 length is 15 residues. Germline-derived CDR1 and CDR2 are MDHEN and SYDVKM. CDR3 loop: CASSLSGLAAGELFF. In nucleotides, the CDR3 is TGTGCCAGCAGCCTCAGCGGGTTGGCTGCCGGGGAGCTGTTTTTT. Using reference TRBV28 and TRBJ2-2 for the parts outside the CDR3, the full variable domain is DVKVTQSSRYLVKRTGEKVFLECVQDMDHENMFWYRQDPGLGLRLIYFSYDVKMKEKGDIPEGYSVSREKKERFSLILESASTNQTSMYLCASSLSGLAAGELFFGEGSRLTVL.

The J gene is TRBJ2-5, the V gene TRBV6-1; weak D call: TRBD1 (6 bases). The V end was cut by 2 bases, the J end by 5 bases, with 12 bases between. Germline CDR1 is MNHNS and CDR2 is SASEGT. The CDR3 spans 14 residues. DNA of the CDR3: TGTGCCAGCAGTGAAAAGGAGAGGGGGGAGACCCAGTACTTC. It codes for CASSEKERGETQYF.

This clone was counted a few times. V usage is TRBV2 and J usage is TRBJ2-7; unclear D gene. The CDR3 runs to 14 residues. Trimming took 6 bases from V and 4 from J, leaving 16 bases between them. In germline, CDR1 is SNHLY, CDR2 FYNNEI. CDR3 region: CASRQEVRTYEQYV. CDR3 nucleotide sequence: TGTGCCAGCAGACAAGAAGTACGTACGTACGAGCAGTACGTC.

This CDR3 reads CASSDRQPQHF. The CDR3 coding sequence is TGTGCCAGCAGCGATCGTCAGCCCCAGCATTTT. The chain is built from TRBV21-1 and TRBJ1-5. TRBV21-1 counts as a pseudogene. CDR3 length: 11 amino acids.

This clone was counted only a few times. V is TRBV18 and J is TRBJ2-7; 7 positions agree with TRBD1. The germline V gene encodes CDR1 KGHSH and CDR2 LQKENI. The V and J ends lost 6 bases and 4 bases, in that order; junction bases with no gene match: 9. The CDR3 extends over 14 amino acids. The CDR3 region has the DNA TGTGCCAGCTCTCATCCCCGGACAGGTTACGAGCAGTACGTC. It translates to CASSHPRTGYEQYV.

CDR3 nucleotide sequence: TGTGCCAGCAGTGAGAGTTGGGGCACTGAAGCTTTCTTT. Translating it yields CASSESWGTEAFF. The chain uses TRBV2 and TRBJ1-1; D unclear. V lost 3 bases and J lost 4, with 9 bases in between. Germline V gives CDR1 SNHLY, CDR2 FYNNEI. The CDR3 has 13 residues. The whole variable domain, remainder taken from reference TRBV2 and TRBJ1-1, is EPEVTQTPSHQVTQMGQEVILRCVPISNHLYFYWYRQILGQKVEFLVSFYNNEISEKSEIFDDQFSVERPDGSNFTLKIRSTKLEDSAMYFCASSESWGTEAFFGQGTRLTVV.

The J gene is TRBJ1-2, the V gene TRBV21-1; TRBD1, as called in the table, went unchecked against the DNA. TRBV21-1 is termed a pseudogene. CDR3 length: 15 amino acids. Written as DNA, the CDR3 is TGTGCCAGCAGCAAAGGGGCAGGGGCTAACTATGGCTACACCTTC. Its protein is CASSKGAGANYGYTF.

The chain joins TRBV25-1 to TRBJ1-6; the D is unclear. The germline V and J ends were trimmed by 0 bases and 10 bases, with 4 bases remaining between them. The CDR3 totals 12 residues. Germline CDR1 MGHDK, CDR2 SYGVNS. The CDR3 reads CASSEYRSPLHF. CDR3 in DNA: TGTGCCAGCAGTGAATATCGATCACCCCTCCACTTT.

The genes are TRBV5-1 and TRBJ2-1; D is unclear. CDR1 and CDR2 (germline): SGHRS, YFSETQ. The V and J ends lost 0 bases and 5 bases respectively, with 9 bases between them. This CDR3 region has 14 residues. CDR3 region: CASSLGTGDNEQFF. CDR3 bases: TGCGCCAGCAGCTTGGGAACTGGGGACAATGAGCAGTTCTTC.

V is TRBV6-5 and J is TRBJ2-5; 10 bases map to TRBD1. After removal of 6 bases from V and 4 bases from J, the junction contained 8 bases not matched to a gene. The CDR3 has 15 amino acids. Germline V gene data show CDR1 as MNHEY and CDR2 as SVGAGI. This chain's CDR3 is CASSPRDRGRETQYF. CDR3 sequence (DNA): TGTGCCAGCAGCCCAAGGGACAGGGGAAGAGAGACCCAGTACTTC.

The chain joins TRBV5-6 to TRBJ1-2; a possible D gene is TRBD1 (6 bases). This CDR3 region has 14 residues. Germline V CDR1 and CDR2: SGHDT, YYEEEE. The V end was cut by 4 bases, the J end by 4 bases, with 14 bases between. The CDR3 nucleotides are TGTGCCAGCAGCGATGCGGGGGGCGGCTATGGCTACACCTTC. The encoded protein is CASSDAGGGYGYTF.

CDR3 in amino acids: CASRRAGGLDTQYF. The CDR3 DNA is TGCGCCAGCAGGCGAGCGGGGGGGCTAGATACGCAGTATTTT. The gene calls are TRBV5-1 and TRBJ2-3; TRBD2 matches 10 bases. Germline assignment: CDR1 SGHRS and CDR2 YFSETQ. The CDR3 contains 14 residues. With V trimmed by 5 bases and J by 5 bases, 5 bases remained unmatched.

This clone was found once. The chain is built from TRBV5-5 and TRBJ2-2; D unclear. Per the germline V gene, CDR1 is SGHKS and CDR2 is YYEKEE (reference sequence). The CDR3 is made up of 15 amino acids. Between the trimmed V and J ends, which lost 3 bases and 7 bases, there was a span of 16 bases. CDR3 nucleotide sequence: TGTGCCAGCAGCTCGATCGATATGGTCAGCGGGGAGCTGTTTTTT. This encodes CASSSIDMVSGELFF.

The chain carries TRBV28 and TRBJ2-1; 9 nucleotides line up with TRBD1. This CDR3 region has 15 residues. CDR1 is MDHEN and CDR2 is SYDVKM in the germline V gene. J lost 6 bases, V lost 4 bases, and 7 bases had no gene match. The CDR3 spells CASSSPGTGTNEQFF. The CDR3 bases are TGTGCCAGCAGTTCCCCCGGGACAGGGACCAATGAGCAGTTCTTC.

The V gene is TRBV19, the J gene TRBJ1-5; D perhaps matches TRBD1 (6 bases). The germline V gene encodes CDR1 LNHDA and CDR2 SQIVND (reference sequence). The V gene lost 4 bases and the J gene lost 2 bases, with 9 bases spanning the gap. This CDR3 comprises 14 residues. This CDR3 reads CASSTKGGNQPQHF. The CDR3 DNA reads as TGTGCCAGTAGTACGAAGGGGGGCAATCAGCCCCAGCATTTT.

This chain uses TRBV14 with TRBJ2-1; TRBD2 matches at 13 bases. The CDR3 runs 18 residues. Losses at the gene ends were 4 bases for V and 4 bases for J; bases not matched to a gene: 10. Germline CDR1 and CDR2: SGHDN and FVKESK. In nucleotides, the CDR3 is TGTGCCAGCAGCCTACTATCGGGACTAGCGGGGTATTACAATGAGCAGTTCTTC. It translates to CASSLLSGLAGYYNEQFF.

With regard to this clone: The same CDR3 arises from other DNA sequences in this sample as well. This chain connects TRBV12-3 or TRBV12-4 to TRBJ1-5; D unclear. With 1 base removed from V and 6 bases from J, the gap between germline ends came to 4 bases. This CDR3 contains 12 residues. The CDR3 DNA follows: TGTGCCAGCAGTTTAGGGGTTCAGCCCCAGCATTTT. This gives the protein CASSLGVQPQHF.

This chain links TRBV28 with TRBJ2-2; tentatively, D is TRBD1 (7 bases). CDR1 MDHEN and CDR2 SYDVKM come from the germline V gene. Trimming took off 2 bases at V and 5 bases at J, with 12 bases between the two ends. The CDR3 consists of 15 residues. The CDR3 sequence is CASSLRTGGTGELFF. Written as DNA, the CDR3 is TGTGCCAGCAGTTTAAGGACAGGAGGGACCGGGGAGCTGTTTTTT.

The rearrangement uses TRBV19 and TRBJ1-5, with D maybe TRBD1 (5 bases). CDR1 and CDR2 from the germline V gene are LNHDA and SQIVND (reference sequence). CDR3 length equals 18 residues. Trimming left V 1 base short and J 5 bases short, with 21 bases between. In DNA form, the CDR3 reads TGTGCCAGTAGTATAGTGGCTTTTGGCTCCGGGGGAGATCAGCCCCAGCATTTT. Translation: CASSIVAFGSGGDQPQHF. The full variable domain, with the rest looked up from reference TRBV19 and TRBJ1-5, is DGGITQSPKYLFRKEGQNVTLSCEQNLNHDAMYWYRQDPGQGLRLIYYSQIVNDFQKGDIAEGYSVSREKKESFPLTVTSAQKNPTAFYLCASSIVAFGSGGDQPQHFGDGTRLSIL.

J is TRBJ2-1 and V is TRBV2, with D possibly being TRBD1 (6 bases). V lost 2 bases, J lost 0 bases, and 8 bases lay in between. This CDR3 is built from 15 residues. From germline, CDR1 is SNHLY and CDR2 FYNNEI. The CDR3 here is CASSENRVSYNEQFF. CDR3 bases: TGTGCCAGCAGTGAAAACAGGGTCTCCTACAATGAGCAGTTCTTC.

V usage is TRBV11-1 and J usage is TRBJ1-5, with unresolved D. Trimming cost V 3 bases and J 1 base, with 4 bases left between them. CDR3 length: 13 amino acids. The germline V gene encodes CDR1 SGHAT and CDR2 FQDESV (reference sequence). The CDR3 bases are TGTGCCAGCAGCTTGGGAAGCAATCAGCCCCAGCATTTT. Translating gives CASSLGSNQPQHF.

This sequence joins TRBV29-1 and TRBJ1-1; D ambiguous. The CDR3 runs 13 residues. The germline V gene has CDR1 SQVTM and CDR2 ANQGSEA. Trimming pared 4 bases from V and 5 bases from J, leaving 14 bases between. CDR3 nucleotides: TGCAGCGTTGTAATGGGCGGGTGGACTGAAGCTTTCTTT. The encoded protein is CSVVMGGWTEAFF.

CDR3 region: CASKSTRDGDSPLHF. For the CDR3, the DNA is TGCGCCAGCAAGTCTACACGGGACGGGGATTCACCCCTCCACTTT. The chain recombines TRBV4-1 with TRBJ1-6; TRBD1 is a possible D gene (5 bases). Germline V gene sequence: CDR1 MGHRA, CDR2 YSYEKL. The CDR3 is 15 amino acids. V lost 7 bases, J lost 8 bases, and 18 bases lay in between.

The J gene is TRBJ1-1, the V gene TRBV18; no definite D call. V shed 0 bases and J shed 1 base, with 15 bases lying between them. This CDR3 has 17 amino acids. Germline-derived CDR1 and CDR2 are KGHSH and LQKENI. CDR3 sequence (DNA): TGTGCCAGCTCACCACCCTGGAGCGCCCGAGGGAACACTGAAGCTTTCTTT. As protein: CASSPPWSARGNTEAFF.

The V gene is TRBV7-2, the J gene TRBJ1-5; no firm D call. Trimming shortened V by 5 bases and J by 3 bases, and 14 bases separated the two germline ends. The germline V gene encodes CDR1 SGHTA and CDR2 FQGNSA. The CDR3 loop spans 15 amino acids. The CDR3 here is CASSLEGDLNQPQHF. The CDR3 nucleotides are TGTGCCAGCAGCCTGGAAGGAGATCTCAATCAGCCCCAGCATTTT.

The chain is built from TRBV6-2 or TRBV6-3 and TRBJ1-6; no reliable D call. CDR1 is MNHEY, CDR2 SVGEGT, per germline. V was clipped by 5 bases and J by 5 bases, with 7 bases between them. The CDR3 contains 13 residues. The CDR3 sequence: CASSRQDNSPLHF. The CDR3 DNA follows: TGTGCCAGCAGTAGACAAGATAATTCACCCCTCCACTTT.

The chain has TRBV25-1 and TRBJ2-7; 7 nucleotides line up with TRBD1. CDR1 and CDR2 from the germline V gene are MGHDK and SYGVNS. This CDR3 has 15 amino acids. Trimming took 2 bases from V and 3 from J; bases not matched to a gene: 7. The CDR3 DNA reads as TGTGCCAGCAGTGAAGGGACAGTTCCCAACTACGAGCAGTACTTC. Translated, it gives CASSEGTVPNYEQYF.

The CDR3 coding sequence is TGTGCCGGGGGTCGGCCGGCGAACACTGAAGCTTTCTTT. This encodes CAGGRPANTEAFF. The V gene is TRBV30, the J gene TRBJ1-1; the D gene is possibly TRBD1 (5 bases). This CDR3 contains 13 residues. From germline, CDR1 is GTSNPN and CDR2 SVGIG (reference sequence). The V end was cut by 8 bases, the J end by 1 base, with 14 bases between.

This sequence joins TRBV12-3 or TRBV12-4 and TRBJ2-1; D not certain. Trimming left V 5 bases short and J 9 bases short, with 11 bases between. The CDR3 is 12 residues long. This CDR3 reads CASSRRQSEQFF. CDR3 DNA sequence: TGTGCCAGCAGTCGTCGGCAGAGTGAGCAGTTCTTC.